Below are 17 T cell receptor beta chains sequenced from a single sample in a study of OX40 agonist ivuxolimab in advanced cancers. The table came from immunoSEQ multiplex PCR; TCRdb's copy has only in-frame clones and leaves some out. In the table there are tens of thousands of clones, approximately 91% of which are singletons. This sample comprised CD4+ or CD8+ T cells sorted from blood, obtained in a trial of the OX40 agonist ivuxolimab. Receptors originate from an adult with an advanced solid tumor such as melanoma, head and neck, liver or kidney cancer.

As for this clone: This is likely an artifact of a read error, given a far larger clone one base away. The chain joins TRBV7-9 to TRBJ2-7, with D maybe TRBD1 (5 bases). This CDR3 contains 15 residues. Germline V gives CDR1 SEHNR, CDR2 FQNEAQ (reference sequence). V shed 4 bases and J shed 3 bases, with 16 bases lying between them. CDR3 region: CASSSSMGQGYEQYF. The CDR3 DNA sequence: TGTGCCAGCAGCTCGAGTATGGGGCAGGGCTACGAGCAGTACTTC.

The CDR3 DNA reads as TGTGCCAGCAGCGTATTCGGCGGTAGAGACATTCAGTACTTC. Its translation is CASSVFGGRDIQYF. The genes are TRBV9 and TRBJ2-4, with no clear D. V lost 1 base and J lost 8, with 13 bases in between. Germline V gene sequence: CDR1 SGDLS, CDR2 YYNGEE. This CDR3 comprises 14 residues.

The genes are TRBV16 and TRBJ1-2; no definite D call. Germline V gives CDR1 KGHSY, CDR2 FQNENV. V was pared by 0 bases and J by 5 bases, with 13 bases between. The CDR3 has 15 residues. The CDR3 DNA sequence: TGTGCCAGCAGCCAATCGGTGGGATTTGGGTATGGCTACACCTTC. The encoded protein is CASSQSVGFGYGYTF.

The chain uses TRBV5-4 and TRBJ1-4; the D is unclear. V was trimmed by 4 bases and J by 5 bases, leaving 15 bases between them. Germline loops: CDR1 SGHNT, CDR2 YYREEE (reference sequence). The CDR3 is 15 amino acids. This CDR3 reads CASSPGSTSNEKLFF. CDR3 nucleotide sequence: TGTGCCAGCAGCCCCGGGTCCACCTCCAATGAAAAACTGTTTTTT.

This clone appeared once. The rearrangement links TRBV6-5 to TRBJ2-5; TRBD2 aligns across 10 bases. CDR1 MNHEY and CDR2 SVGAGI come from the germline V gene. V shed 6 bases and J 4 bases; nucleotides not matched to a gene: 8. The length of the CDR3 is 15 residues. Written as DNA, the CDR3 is TGTGCCAGCAGGGAGCTAGCGGGAGCTCCAGAGACCCAGTACTTC. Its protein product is CASRELAGAPETQYF.

The CDR3 DNA is TGTGCCACCAGCTCCCCGGAGGGTGGAGGGGCCAACGTCCTGACTTTC. This translates into CATSSPEGGGANVLTF. This chain links TRBV15 with TRBJ2-6, with TRBD2 as a possible D gene (6 bases). V gave up 5 bases and J gave up 4 bases, with 15 bases separating them. The CDR3 is 16 residues long. Germline assignment: CDR1 LNHNV and CDR2 YYDKDF (reference sequence).

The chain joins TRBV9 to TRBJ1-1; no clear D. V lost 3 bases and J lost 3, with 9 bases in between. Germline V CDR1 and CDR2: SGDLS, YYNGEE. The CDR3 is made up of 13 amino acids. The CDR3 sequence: CASSADGYTEAFF. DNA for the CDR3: TGTGCCAGCAGCGCCGACGGATACACTGAAGCTTTCTTT.

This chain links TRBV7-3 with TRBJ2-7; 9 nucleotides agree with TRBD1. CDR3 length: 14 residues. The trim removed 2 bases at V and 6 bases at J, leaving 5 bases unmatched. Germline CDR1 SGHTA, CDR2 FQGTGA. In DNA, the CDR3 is TGTGCCAGCAGCTTACTGGGACAGGGTACCGAGCAGTACTTC. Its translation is CASSLLGQGTEQYF.

CDR3 in amino acids: CASSQDYNRAGEKLFF. In DNA, the CDR3 is TGCGCCAGCAGCCAAGATTATAACAGGGCGGGAGAAAAACTGTTTTTT. The rearrangement links TRBV4-3 to TRBJ1-4, with TRBD1 as a possible D gene (6 bases). Germline CDR1 reads LGHNA; CDR2 reads YSLEER. The CDR3 covers 16 residues. V lost 0 bases and J lost 8, with 16 bases in between.

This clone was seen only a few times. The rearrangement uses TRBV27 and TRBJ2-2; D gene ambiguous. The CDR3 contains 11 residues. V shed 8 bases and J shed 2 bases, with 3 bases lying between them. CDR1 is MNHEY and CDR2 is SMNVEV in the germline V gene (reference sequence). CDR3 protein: CASSNTGELFF. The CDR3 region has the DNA TGTGCCAGCTCTAACACCGGGGAGCTGTTTTTT.

As DNA, the CDR3 is TGTGCCAGCAGCCAAGAGCCGAAGGGGGGGCACGAGGGCTACACCTTC. Translation gives CASSQEPKGGHEGYTF. V is TRBV16 and J is TRBJ1-2; TRBD1 might be the D (6 bases). In germline, CDR1 is KGHSY, CDR2 FQNENV. The CDR3 totals 16 residues. V was clipped by 2 bases and J by 8 bases, with 21 bases between them. The whole variable domain, remainder taken from reference TRBV16 and TRBJ1-2, is GEEVAQTPKHLVRGEGQKAKLYCAPIKGHSYVFWYQQVLKNEFKFLISFQNENVFDETGMPKERFSAKCLPNSPCSLEIQATKLEDSAVYFCASSQEPKGGHEGYTFGSGTRLTVV.

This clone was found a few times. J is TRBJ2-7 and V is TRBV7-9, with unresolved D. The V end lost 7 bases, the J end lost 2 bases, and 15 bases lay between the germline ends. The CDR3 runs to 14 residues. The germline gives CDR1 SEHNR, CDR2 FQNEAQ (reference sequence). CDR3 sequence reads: CASTSRGAPYEQYF. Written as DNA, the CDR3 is TGTGCCAGCACCTCCCGAGGCGCTCCCTACGAGCAGTACTTC.

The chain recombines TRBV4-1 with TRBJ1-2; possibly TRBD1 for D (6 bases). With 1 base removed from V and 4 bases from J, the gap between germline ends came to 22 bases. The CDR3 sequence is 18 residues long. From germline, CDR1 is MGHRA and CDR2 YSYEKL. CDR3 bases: TGCGCCAGCAGCCAAGCTAGATCCCGCTACAGGGAAATCTATGGCTACACCTTC. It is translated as CASSQARSRYREIYGYTF.

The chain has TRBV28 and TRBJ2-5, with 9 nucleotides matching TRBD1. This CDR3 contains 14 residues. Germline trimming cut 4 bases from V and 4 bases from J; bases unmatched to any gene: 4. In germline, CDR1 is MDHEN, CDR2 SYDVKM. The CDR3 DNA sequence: TGTGCCAGCAGTTACGTGACAGGGGGAGAGACCCAGTACTTC. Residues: CASSYVTGGETQYF.

In DNA form, the CDR3 reads TGTGCCAGCAGCCTTGAGGGGAGCCAAGCCGGGGAGCTGTTTTTT. Translating it yields CASSLEGSQAGELFF. This rearrangement joins TRBV5-6 to TRBJ2-2; D tentatively reads TRBD1 or TRBD2 (5 bases each). CDR1 SGHDT and CDR2 YYEEEE come from the germline V gene. The CDR3 length is 15 residues. V was shortened by 4 bases and J by 6 bases, with 16 bases between the two germline ends. The complete variable domain, with remaining parts taken from reference TRBV5-6 and TRBJ2-2, reads DAGVTQSPTHLIKTRGQQVTLRCSPKSGHDTVSWYQQALGQGPQFIFQYYEEEERQRGNFPDRFSGHQFPNYSSELNVNALLLGDSALYLCASSLEGSQAGELFFGEGSRLTVL.

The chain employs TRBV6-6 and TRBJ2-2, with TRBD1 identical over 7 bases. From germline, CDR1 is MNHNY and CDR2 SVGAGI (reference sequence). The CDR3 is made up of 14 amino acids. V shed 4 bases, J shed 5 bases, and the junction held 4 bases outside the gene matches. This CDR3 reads CASSSAGGTGELFF. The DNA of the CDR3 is TGTGCCAGCAGTTCGGCAGGGGGTACCGGGGAGCTGTTTTTT.

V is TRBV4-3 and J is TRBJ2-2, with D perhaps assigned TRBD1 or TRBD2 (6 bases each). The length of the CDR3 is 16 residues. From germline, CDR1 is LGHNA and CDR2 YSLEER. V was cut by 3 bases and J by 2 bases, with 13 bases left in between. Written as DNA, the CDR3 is TGCGCCAGCAGCCAGGTACAGGGACTTAACACCGGGGAGCTGTTTTTT. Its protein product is CASSQVQGLNTGELFF.